These T cell receptor beta chains were read from a single sample in a study of OX40 agonist ivuxolimab in advanced cancers. Data came from immunoSEQ multiplex PCR; TCRdb stores just in-frame clones and leaves some out. Counted here are around 97,000 clones, about four fifths occurring once; the ten biggest clones make up 5.5%. The sample consisted of CD4+ or CD8+ T cells sorted from blood, taken in a trial of the OX40 agonist ivuxolimab. The source is an adult with an advanced solid tumor such as melanoma, head and neck, liver or kidney cancer. Each CDR3 is given with its conserved first and last residue. Each record gives: J gene, V gene, CDR3 protein.

TRBJ1-2 | TRBV29-1 | CSVKYRGGGYGYTF
TRBJ1-5 | TRBV9 | CASSGGGRDQPQHF
TRBJ2-7 | TRBV10-3 | CAIREDRQTYEQYF
TRBJ1-1 | TRBV29-1 | CSVGRKNTEAFF
TRBJ1-5 | TRBV2 | CASTEWENNNQPQHF
TRBJ2-7 | TRBV7-2 | CASSLGQVYEQYF
TRBJ1-1 | TRBV15 | CATSRDSAGITEAFF
TRBJ1-1 | TRBV2 | CASTSGGSTEAFF
TRBJ2-2 | TRBV10-3 | CAISETSGATGELFF
TRBJ2-7 | TRBV30 | CAWSVLGGYEQYF
TRBJ2-1 | TRBV9 | CASSGGLAEYNEQFF
TRBJ1-4 | TRBV7-2 | CASSLGRDRVPNEKLFF
TRBJ2-1 | TRBV7-9 | CASSLDQGWDEQFF
TRBJ1-2 | TRBV6-1 | CASSEATEYYGYTF
TRBJ2-7 | TRBV21-1 | CASSAQTGAGYEQYF
TRBJ1-5 | TRBV18 | CASSPSQGNHQPQHF
TRBJ2-1 | TRBV11-3 | CASSATENNEQFF
TRBJ2-3 | TRBV19 | CASMSRTSGTQYF
TRBJ1-2 | TRBV18 | CASSLSTGYGYTF
TRBJ1-6 | TRBV19 | CASSSWGSYNSPLHF
TRBJ2-7 | TRBV2 | CASRQLGTTYEQYF
TRBJ1-2 | TRBV4-1 | CASSQDGQGRNYGYTF
TRBJ1-2 | TRBV6-4 | CASSEITGTPRTF
TRBJ1-1 | TRBV28 | CASSFRGGSTEAFF
TRBJ2-7 | TRBV11-2 | CASSSRQAMQYF
TRBJ2-1 | TRBV25-1 | CASSEYEGGDNEQFF
TRBJ2-2 | TRBV27 | CAIGLAGGPAGELFF
TRBJ2-7 | TRBV5-1 | CASRHDYERPYEQYF
TRBJ2-7 | TRBV7-2 | CASSLDSSYEQYF
TRBJ1-5 | TRBV15 | CATSGTGTGVNQPQHF
TRBJ1-5 | TRBV2 | CASSDGGDSNQPQHF
TRBJ2-1 | TRBV2 | CASRPRGWHNEQFF
TRBJ2-1 | TRBV6-5 | CASNRGLAGNNEQFF
TRBJ2-7 | TRBV28 | CASSPPATDEQYF
TRBJ1-5 | TRBV7-9 | CASSRRGNSNQPQHF
TRBJ2-3 | TRBV15 | CATSRDASRNTQYF
TRBJ1-5 | TRBV6-6 | CASSYGPSNQPQHF